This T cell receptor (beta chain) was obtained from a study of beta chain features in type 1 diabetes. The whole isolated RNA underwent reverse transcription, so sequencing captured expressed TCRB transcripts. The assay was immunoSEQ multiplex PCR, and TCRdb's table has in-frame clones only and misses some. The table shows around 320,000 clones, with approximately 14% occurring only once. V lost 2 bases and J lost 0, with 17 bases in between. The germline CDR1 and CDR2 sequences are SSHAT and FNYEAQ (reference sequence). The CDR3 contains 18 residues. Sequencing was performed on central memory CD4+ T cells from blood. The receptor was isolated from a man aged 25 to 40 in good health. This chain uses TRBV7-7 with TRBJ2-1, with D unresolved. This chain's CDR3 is CASSLTPGLLSSYNEQFF. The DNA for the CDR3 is TGTGCCAGCAGCTTAACCCCGGGCCTCCTTAGCTCCTACAATGAGCAGTTCTTC.